This T cell receptor (beta chain) came from a study of regulatory dendritic cells for organ transplantation (dated by TCRdb to about 2017). Describing the broader study: Monocytes were cultured with vitamin D3 on days 0 and 4 and with IL-10 on day 4 to generate regulatory dendritic cells. On day 6, LPS was added to the DC cultures to test how the DCs responded to a strong maturation-inducing agent. TCRbeta repertoires were sequenced from sorted naive and memory CD4+ and CD8+ T cells before and after allostimulation with regulatory or mature dendritic cells. On the study overall, not on this receptor specifically: In both subjects, allostimulation led to expansion of memory CD8+ clones, though the expansion induced by regulatory dendritic cells appeared to be more limited than that induced by mature dendritic cells. Of the resting subsets, the one holding the most alloreactive TCR clonotypes was memory CD8+ T cells. Highly diverse repertoires were observed in naive CD4+ and CD8+ T cells, whereas lower diversity was observed in memory cells, and the most oligoclonal repertoires were found in memory CD8+ cells. The authors pointed out considerable heterogeneity between individuals in the alloreactive memory CD8+ T cell pool, and only a couple of subjects were sequenced.

Sorted T cell subsets were CFSE-labeled and co-cultured for roughly 5 days with allogeneic regulatory or mature dendritic cells at a 1:10 DC:T ratio. FACS was used to sort CD4+ or CD8+ cells into naive T cells, defined as CD45RA+, and memory T cells, defined as CD45RO+. T cells for TCR sequencing came from a couple of healthy control subjects. The Qiagen DNeasy Blood & Tissue Kit was used for extraction of genomic DNA. TCRbeta CDR3 regions were amplified by multiplexed two-step PCR using Vbeta-specific forward primers and Jbeta-specific reverse primers. Through the immunoSEQ service, the TCRbeta libraries were run on an Illumina instrument for sequencing. On the authors' methods: IMGT annotation was used to assign V, D and J genes, and synthetic CDR3 analogues were used to correct counts for multiplex PCR bias. In the immunoSEQ Analyzer, repertoire clonality was calculated as one minus the normalized Shannon entropy. Whether a clone counted as expanded was decided by Fisher's exact test with Benjamini-Hochberg false discovery rate control and a two-tailed cutoff of P<0.01. The immuneACCESS repertoire file appears here via TCRdb, limited to in-frame rearrangements. These files lack a portion of the clones; in checked studies, under half of the deficit traces to unresolved V genes, and the cause of the others is not known. That table gives V, J and clone size, and the DNA gave D and trimming. The sample table holds more than 9,500 clones, of which 85% to 90% were seen once. The leading ten clones occupy 0.2% to 0.25% of the sample.

The CDR3 has 15 amino acids, counting the end cysteine and phenylalanine. The sequence is cut down to CDR3 DNA, 45 bases in frame from base 1. V drops 8 bases and J drops 4 bases, leaving 20 bases in between. From a lookup of the germline V gene, CDR1 and CDR2 are MDHEN and SYDVKM. The sample holds one count of this clone. Its antigen target is currently unknown. No qualities accompany the bases; no much larger clone lies one base away. The sample taken for sequencing was naive CD8+ T cells from blood cultured with regulatory dendritic cells. The cell subset or site label here, explained by the study, means: CD45RA+ naive T cells. The sequence is built from TRBV28 and TRBJ1-2, with TRBD1 perhaps the D gene, on 6 matching bases. The TCR sequence derives from a human donor in good health. The CDR3 amino acid sequence is: CASSTGTPGIYGYTF. In nucleotides, the sequence is TGTGCCAGCTCAACCGGGACACCGGGCATCTATGGCTACACCTTC.